This T cell receptor beta chain was sequenced during a study of Ad26.COV2.S vaccination and SARS-CoV-2 variants. Regarding the study as a whole: TCR breadth and depth estimates may have understated total T cell responses. Participants given vaccine showed non-spike TCR breadth similar to that of placebo recipients.

Treatment: about 20 received Ad26.COV2.S at low or high dose, single or two shots; 5 received placebo; per-sample allocation not given. Collection of the samples took place on day 63 after the first injection of vaccine or placebo. An 18-55-year-old adult in Boston served as donor. CDR1 and CDR2 (germline): MNHEY, SMNVEV (reference sequence). The CDR3 is 15 amino acids. Trimming left V 1 base short and J 4 bases short, with 13 bases between. Notes on this clone: No antigen is known for it.

Produced via immunoSEQ multiplex PCR; TCRdb's table is partial and in-frame only. The sample records about 350,000 clones, less than 90% being singletons. The V call is TRBV27, the J call TRBJ1-1; no clear D. The sample here was peripheral blood, taken in a trial of Ad26.COV2.S vaccine versus placebo. This receptor was identified in a person between 18 and 59 years old who received the Ad26.COV2.S COVID-19 vaccine or a placebo. For the CDR3, the DNA is TGTGCCAGCAGTTTATTTGGGGAGGCGATCACTGAAGCTTTCTTT. Its protein is CASSLFGEAITEAFF.